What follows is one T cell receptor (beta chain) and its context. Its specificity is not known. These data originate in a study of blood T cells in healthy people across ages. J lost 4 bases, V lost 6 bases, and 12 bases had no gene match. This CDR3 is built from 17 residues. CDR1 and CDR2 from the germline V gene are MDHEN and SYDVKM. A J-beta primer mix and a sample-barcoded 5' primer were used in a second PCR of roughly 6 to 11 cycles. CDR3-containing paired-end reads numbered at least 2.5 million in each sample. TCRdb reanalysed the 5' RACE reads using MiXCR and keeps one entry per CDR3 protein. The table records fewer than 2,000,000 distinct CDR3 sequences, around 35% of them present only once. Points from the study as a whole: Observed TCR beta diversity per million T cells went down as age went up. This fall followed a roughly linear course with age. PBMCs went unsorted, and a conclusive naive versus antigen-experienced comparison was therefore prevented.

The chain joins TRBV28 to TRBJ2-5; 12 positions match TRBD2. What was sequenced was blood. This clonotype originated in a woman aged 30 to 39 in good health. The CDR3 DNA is TGTGCCAGCAGCACCCGTGATATGGGACTAGCGGGAGAGACCCAGTACTTC. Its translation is CASSTRDMGLAGETQYF.